The table lists the clone carrying this TCR beta chain with a count of one. Its antigen is currently unknown. In germline, CDR1 is MNHEY, CDR2 SVGAGI. V lost 5 bases, J lost 6 bases, and 15 bases lay in between. The CDR3 length is 14 residues. These data originate in a study of long-term antiretroviral therapy in people with HIV. Findings and limits, study-wide: ART was followed by higher diversity that remained below transplant donor controls.

They ran version v3.0 of the immunoSEQ assay at survey level. Sequenced by immunoSEQ multiplex PCR; TCRdb stores in-frame clones only, minus some. The sample records roughly 28,000 clones, 95% being singletons. This chain uses TRBV6-5 with TRBJ2-3; D assignment may be TRBD1 or TRBD2 (6 bases each). The origin of this receptor is a man in his thirties or forties with HIV. This specimen was unsorted PBMCs, taken 5.3 years after starting antiretroviral therapy. As DNA, the CDR3 is TGTGCCAGCAGTCTTAACACAGGGAGGGATACGCAGTATTTT. Its protein is CASSLNTGRDTQYF.